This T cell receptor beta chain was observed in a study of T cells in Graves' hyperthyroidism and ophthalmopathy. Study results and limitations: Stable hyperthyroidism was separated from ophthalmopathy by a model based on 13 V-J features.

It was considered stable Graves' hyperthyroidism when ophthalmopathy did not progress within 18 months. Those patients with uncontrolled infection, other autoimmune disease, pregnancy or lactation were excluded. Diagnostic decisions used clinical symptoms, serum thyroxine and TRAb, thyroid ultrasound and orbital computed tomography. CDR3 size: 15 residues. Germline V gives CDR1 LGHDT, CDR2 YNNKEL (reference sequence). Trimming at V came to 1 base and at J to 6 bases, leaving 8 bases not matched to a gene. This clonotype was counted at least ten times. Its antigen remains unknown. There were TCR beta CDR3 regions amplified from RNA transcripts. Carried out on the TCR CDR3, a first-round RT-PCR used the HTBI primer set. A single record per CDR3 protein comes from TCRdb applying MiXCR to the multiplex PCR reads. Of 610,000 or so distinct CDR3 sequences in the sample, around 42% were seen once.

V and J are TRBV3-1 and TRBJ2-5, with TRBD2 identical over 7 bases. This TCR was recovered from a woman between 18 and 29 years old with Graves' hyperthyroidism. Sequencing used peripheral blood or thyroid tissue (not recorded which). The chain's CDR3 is CASSQVIAGLQTQYF. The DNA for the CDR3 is TGTGCCAGCAGCCAAGTTATAGCGGGTCTGCAGACCCAGTACTTC.